This record concerns one T cell receptor beta chain sequence. The sample comes from a study of PD-L1 blockade in urothelial cancer. Study-level background: Patients had received 0 to 3 prior chemotherapy regimens. Blood was tested 3 weeks (second dose) and 6 weeks into treatment.

Described time point: pretreatment peripheral blood. Pretreatment sampling and on-treatment sampling together yielded between 1 and 8 samples for each patient. The CDR3 contains 14 residues. Trimming stripped 5 bases from V and 5 bases from J, with 15 bases between. CDR1 and CDR2 (germline): SGHAT, FQNNGV. The assay was immunoSEQ multiplex PCR, and TCRdb's table has in-frame clones only and misses some. Of roughly 130,000 clones detected, roughly 84% appear once; the ten largest clones hold 3.2%. The specimen comprised PBMCs, sampled around atezolizumab (anti-PD-L1) treatment. This sequence was found in a man aged 50 to 60 with urothelial cancer. The chain has TRBV11-2 and TRBJ2-5, with D perhaps matching TRBD1 (6 bases). CDR3 nucleotide sequence: TGTGCCAGCAGCCAACAGACCCAGGGGGAGACCCAGTACTTC. This codes for CASSQQTQGETQYF.